This entry concerns a single T cell receptor (beta chain). Antigen unknown. V was clipped by 0 bases and J by 2 bases, with 13 bases between them. The CDR3 is 16 amino acids. From germline, CDR1 is SGHVS and CDR2 FQNEAQ. The table came from immunoSEQ multiplex PCR; TCRdb's copy has only in-frame clones and leaves some out. This sample has about 67,000 clones, with about 85% found just once. This entry belongs to a study of OX40 agonist ivuxolimab in advanced cancers. Autoimmune disease history or systemic immunosuppression led to patients being barred. Study-level findings and limits: The study observed clonal expansion of CD4+ and CD8+ blood T cells by week 6 at 0.1 to 3.0 mg/kg. The 0.1-3.0 mg/kg partial responders had among the lowest clonal expansion.

This TCR was sampled from an adult with an advanced solid tumor such as melanoma, head and neck, liver or kidney cancer. Specimen: CD4+ or CD8+ T cells sorted from blood, collected in a trial of the OX40 agonist ivuxolimab. The chain links TRBV7-8 to TRBJ1-1; D unresolved. This CDR3 reads CASSLAWGRVNTEAFF. The CDR3 DNA follows: TGTGCCAGCAGCTTAGCGTGGGGAAGGGTAAACACTGAAGCTTTCTTT.